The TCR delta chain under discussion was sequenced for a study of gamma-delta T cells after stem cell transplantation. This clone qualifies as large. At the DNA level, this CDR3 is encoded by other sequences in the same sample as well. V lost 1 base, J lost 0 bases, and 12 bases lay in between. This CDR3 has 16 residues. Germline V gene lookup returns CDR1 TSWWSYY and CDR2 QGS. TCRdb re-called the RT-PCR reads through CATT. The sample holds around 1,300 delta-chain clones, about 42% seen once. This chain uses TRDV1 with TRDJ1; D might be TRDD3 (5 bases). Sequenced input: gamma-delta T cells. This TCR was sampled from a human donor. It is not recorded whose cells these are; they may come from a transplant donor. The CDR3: CALGERWENYTDKLIF. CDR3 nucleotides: TGTGCTCTTGGGGAACGCTGGGAAAACTACACCGATAAACTCATCTTT.